Listed below are T cell receptor beta chains from one sample, sequenced in a study of blood T cell repertoires in COVID-19. Sequencing used immunoSEQ multiplex PCR; TCRdb keeps in-frame clones, though not all of them. The sample records about 61,000 clones, 87% being singletons. The sample comprised peripheral blood. The origin of the receptors is a man between 60 and 70 years old with acute or convalescent COVID-19. Each CDR3 is given with its conserved first and last residue. The D gene is left open where the match is weak. Not every row has a clone size; where given, it reads once, few, many or a size class.

d_call	v_call	clone_size	j_call	cdr3_aa	cdr3_nt
-	TRBV30	-	TRBJ1-2	CAWSRQGYGYTF	TGTGCCTGGAGTCGGCAGGGCTATGGCTACACCTTC
-	TRBV6-2/TRBV6-3	-	TRBJ1-1	CASSYVGITAKAFF	TGTGCCAGCAGTTACGTCGGTATTACAGCCAAAGCTTTCTTT
TRBD2	TRBV2	-	TRBJ2-5	CASSLGWGTSEYQETQYF	TGTGCCAGCAGCCTCGGTTGGGGGACTAGCGAGTACCAAGAGACCCAGTACTTC
-	TRBV9	-	TRBJ2-7	CASSVVGEAYEQYF	TGTGCCAGCAGCGTAGTTGGGGAGGCCTACGAGCAGTACTTC
-	TRBV4-3	-	TRBJ1-2	CASSDRRGNYGYTF	TGCGCCAGCAGCGATCGGAGGGGAAACTATGGCTACACCTTC
TRBD2	TRBV3-1/TRBV3-2	-	TRBJ2-1	CASSQGSSGESYNEQFF	TGTGCCAGCAGCCAAGGGTCTAGCGGGGAGTCCTACAATGAGCAGTTCTTC
TRBD2	TRBV6-2/TRBV6-3	few	TRBJ2-2	CASSYSVGLTGELFF	TGTGCCAGCAGTTACTCGGTGGGACTAACCGGGGAGCTGTTTTTT
TRBD1	TRBV2	-	TRBJ1-2	CASGTGRYKGNYGYTF	TGTGCCAGCGGGACAGGGAGGTACAAAGGGAACTATGGCTACACCTTC
TRBD2	TRBV6-2/TRBV6-3	-	TRBJ2-1	CASSPGLAIEQFF	TGTGCCAGCAGCCCGGGACTAGCTATTGAGCAGTTCTTC
-	TRBV28	-	TRBJ1-1	CASTKLSPLSAFF	TGTGCCAGCACCAAACTGAGCCCCCTTTCAGCTTTCTTT
TRBD1	TRBV6-1	-	TRBJ2-7	CASSDWTGGGYEQYF	TGTGCCAGCAGTGATTGGACAGGGGGAGGCTACGAGCAGTACTTC
-	TRBV4-3	-	TRBJ1-1	CASSQDRGIEAFF	TGCGCCAGCAGCCAAGATCGGGGAATTGAAGCTTTCTTT
TRBD1	TRBV6-2/TRBV6-3	-	TRBJ1-1	CASSFDRALVWNTEAFF	TGTGCCAGCAGTTTCGACAGGGCCCTGGTCTGGAACACTGAAGCTTTCTTT
TRBD1	TRBV10-3	-	TRBJ2-3	CAISESKTGSKDTQYF	TGTGCCATCAGTGAGTCAAAGACAGGGTCGAAAGATACGCAGTATTTT
TRBD2	TRBV15	-	TRBJ2-7	CATSRGDGGAYEQYF	TGTGCCACCAGCAGAGGGGACGGGGGGGCCTACGAGCAGTACTTC
-	TRBV4-2	-	TRBJ1-3	CASSQAGEGFTGNTIYF	TGTGCCAGCAGCCAAGCAGGAGAGGGATTTACTGGAAACACCATATATTTT
-	TRBV7-8	-	TRBJ1-4	CASSFLEGATSEKLFF	TGTGCCAGCAGCTTCCTTGAGGGCGCGACAAGTGAAAAACTGTTTTTT
-	TRBV9	-	TRBJ1-1	CASSVALAGAAFF	TGTGCCAGCAGCGTAGCGTTAGCAGGGGCGGCTTTCTTT
-	TRBV19	few	TRBJ2-5	CASSMLWAEETQYF	TGTGCCAGTAGTATGCTATGGGCCGAAGAGACCCAGTACTTC
-	TRBV7-8	-	TRBJ1-4	CASSLSAGVKANEKLFF	TGTGCCAGCAGCTTATCGGCAGGGGTAAAAGCGAATGAAAAACTGTTTTTT
TRBD2	TRBV11-2	-	TRBJ2-2	CASSSGYSGGPFGELFF	TGTGCCAGCAGCTCCGGGTATTCGGGGGGGCCTTTCGGGGAGCTGTTTTTT
-	TRBV5-6	-	TRBJ1-1	CASSSQQGIQVKNTEAFF	TGTGCCAGCAGCTCACAGCAGGGGATACAAGTAAAGAACACTGAAGCTTTCTTT
-	TRBV30	-	TRBJ2-1	CAWSVTDNEQFF	TGTGCCTGGAGTGTGACAGACAATGAGCAGTTCTTC
TRBD1	TRBV19	-	TRBJ2-7	CASSIFQGAAYEQYF	TGTGCCAGTAGTATTTTTCAGGGGGCGGCCTACGAGCAGTACTTC
-	TRBV6-1	-	TRBJ1-2	CASSESLLRNGYTF	TGTGCCAGCAGTGAATCCCTGTTGCGGAACGGCTACACCTTC
TRBD1	TRBV11-1	-	TRBJ1-1	CASSLGQGARTEAFF	TGTGCCAGCAGCTTGGGACAGGGGGCGAGAACTGAAGCTTTCTTT
TRBD1	TRBV27	-	TRBJ1-4	CASSRDRGRGGNEKLFF	TGTGCCAGCAGCCGAGACAGGGGTAGAGGAGGTAATGAAAAACTGTTTTTT
TRBD2	TRBV5-1	-	TRBJ2-5	CASSRRGLAGEETQYF	TGCGCCAGCAGTCGGAGAGGGCTAGCGGGGGAAGAGACCCAGTACTTC
-	TRBV4-2	once	TRBJ2-3	CASSQGVSTLHTDTQYF	TGTGCCAGCAGCCAAGGCGTGAGCACCCTTCACACAGATACGCAGTATTTT
TRBD2	TRBV9	-	TRBJ2-7	CASSVGLRGTYEQYF	TGTGCCAGCAGCGTGGGACTAAGGGGCACCTACGAGCAGTACTTC
-	TRBV30	-	TRBJ1-1	CAWSVVITEAFF	TGTGCCTGGAGTGTTGTTATCACTGAAGCTTTCTTT
-	TRBV21-1	-	TRBJ2-3	CASSPHGFGTSGRTDTQYF	TGTGCCAGCAGCCCTCACGGATTCGGGACTAGCGGCCGCACAGATACGCAGTATTTT
TRBD1	TRBV30	-	TRBJ1-2	CAWSPRTGGIYGYTF	TGTGCCTGGAGTCCCCGGACAGGGGGCATCTATGGCTACACCTTC
TRBD1	TRBV4-2	-	TRBJ1-2	CASSLQSRDREGGYTF	TGTGCCAGCAGCCTTCAGTCCCGGGACAGGGAGGGCGGCTACACCTTC
-	TRBV6-5	few	TRBJ1-5	CASSGTWNNQPQHF	TGTGCCAGCAGCGGGACATGGAACAATCAGCCCCAGCATTTT
TRBD1	TRBV30	-	TRBJ1-1	CAWSTTGASEAFF	TGTGCCTGGAGCACGACAGGGGCCAGTGAAGCTTTCTTT
-	TRBV27	-	TRBJ1-6	CASSLSTFMALHF	TGTGCCAGCAGTTTATCTACTTTTATGGCCCTCCACTTT
TRBD1	TRBV27	once	TRBJ1-1	CASSLYAGGMNTEAFF	TGTGCCAGCAGTTTATACGCAGGGGGCATGAACACTGAAGCTTTCTTT
-	TRBV15	-	TRBJ1-2	CATSRGGDPGYTF	TGTGCCACCAGCAGAGGGGGGGACCCGGGCTACACCTTC
-	TRBV6-5	few	TRBJ2-1	CASSYRTSYNEQFF	TGTGCCAGCAGTTACAGGACATCCTACAATGAGCAGTTCTTC
-	TRBV7-9	-	TRBJ2-1	CASSHNRNEQFF	TGTGCCAGCAGCCACAACAGAAATGAGCAGTTCTTC
-	TRBV6-2/TRBV6-3	-	TRBJ1-4	CASTPPGEEKLFF	TGTGCCAGCACCCCGCCGGGTGAGGAAAAACTGTTTTTT
-	TRBV5-1	-	TRBJ1-2	CASSLPGTYGYTF	TGCGCCAGCAGCCTACCTGGGACATATGGCTACACCTTC
TRBD1	TRBV6-1	-	TRBJ2-7	CASSEGQNYEQYF	TGTGCCAGCAGTGAGGGACAGAATTACGAGCAGTACTTC
-	TRBV3-1/TRBV3-2	-	TRBJ1-4	CASSQETVREKLFF	TGTGCCAGCAGCCAAGAGACAGTTCGCGAAAAACTGTTTTTT